The 32 T cell receptor beta chains below all came from one sample that was sequenced in a study of T-cell reconstitution after alpha-beta-depleted transplantation in children. Unique molecular identifiers featured in how the TCRbeta library was prepared. TCRdb ran MiXCR on the PCR reads and lists one entry per CDR3 protein. The sample consists of around 71,000 distinct CDR3 sequences, roughly 6.6% of them appearing once. Sequencing used PBMCs from the stem cell graft donor, obtained from the stem cell graft. The origin of the receptors is a human donor who donated a stem cell graft to a child with acute lymphoblastic leukemia.

In its sample, this clonotype was seen many times. The chain combines TRBV5-6 with TRBJ1-5; 9 nucleotides agree with TRBD1. The CDR3 spans 16 residues. Germline loops: CDR1 SGHDT, CDR2 YYEEEE. V lost 1 base to trimming and J lost 5 bases; unmatched junction nucleotides: 7. DNA for the CDR3: TGTGCCAGCAGCTTGTCCGGGACAGGGAGGGATCAGCCCCAGCATTTT. Its translation is CASSLSGTGRDQPQHF.

By share, this clonotype counts as medium-sized. The CDR3 nucleotides are TGTGCCAGCAGCTTAGCAACTACCAACAATGAGCAGTTCTTC. Translating gives CASSLATTNNEQFF. The chain couples TRBV7-9 to TRBJ2-1; the D is unclear. The germline V gene encodes CDR1 SEHNR and CDR2 FQNEAQ (reference sequence). V dropped 0 bases and J dropped 5 bases, with 8 bases sitting between them. The CDR3 is 14 amino acids. The full variable domain, completed using reference TRBV7-9 and TRBJ2-1, is DTGVSQNPRHKITKRGQNVTFRCDPISEHNRLYWYRQTLGQGPEFLTYFQNEAQLEKSRLLSDRFSAERPKGSFSTLEIQRTEQGDSAMYLCASSLATTNNEQFFGPGTRLTVL.

This chain connects TRBV4-1 to TRBJ1-4, with D unclear. The CDR3 is 11 residues long. Trimming took off 3 bases at V and 6 bases at J, with 2 bases between the two ends. Germline assignment: CDR1 MGHRA and CDR2 YSYEKL. The CDR3 is CASSHDEKLFF. CDR3 coding DNA: TGCGCCAGCAGCCATGATGAAAAACTGTTTTTT.

This clonotype showed up many times. This chain joins TRBV4-1 and TRBJ2-7; 11 bases align to TRBD2. Trimming at V came to 2 bases and at J to 1 base, leaving 4 bases not matched to a gene. The CDR3 loop spans 16 amino acids. Germline V CDR1 and CDR2: MGHRA, YSYEKL. This CDR3 is CASSQFLAGGSYEQYF. CDR3 DNA: TGCGCCAGCAGCCAATTTCTAGCGGGAGGTTCCTACGAGCAGTACTTC.

This clonotype was detected many times. Relative to the germline gene, one junction end is altered; a read error may explain this. CDR3 residues: CASTPGGGRGTDTQYF. The CDR3 region has the DNA TGTGCCAGCACACCCGGGGGAGGTCGGGGCACAGATACTCAGTATTTT. The V call is TRBV12-3 or TRBV12-4, the J call TRBJ2-3, with D maybe TRBD2 (6 bases). This CDR3 is built from 16 residues.

In its sample, this clonotype was seen many times. The J gene is TRBJ2-7, the V gene TRBV3-1, with D possibly being TRBD2 (5 bases). In germline, CDR1 is LGHDT, CDR2 YNNKEL (reference sequence). V dropped 0 bases and J dropped 1 base, with 16 bases sitting between them. The CDR3 has 17 amino acids. This chain's CDR3 is CASSQDGLGPGSYEQYF. The CDR3 DNA follows: TGTGCCAGCAGCCAAGATGGTTTAGGGCCGGGATCCTACGAGCAGTACTTC.

There are many counts of this clonotype. The chain links TRBV5-6 to TRBJ1-5; D unresolved. The CDR3 runs 14 residues. V gave up 1 base and J gave up 4 bases, with 9 bases separating them. The V gene's germline CDR1 is SGHDT and CDR2 YYEEEE. The CDR3 DNA follows: TGTGCCAGCAGCTTGAACAGAATTAATCAGCCCCAGCATTTT. This translates into CASSLNRINQPQHF.

This clonotype was seen ten or more times. The chain couples TRBV7-2 to TRBJ1-1, with unresolved D. Trimming took off 5 bases at V and 1 base at J, with 14 bases between the two ends. This CDR3 spans 15 amino acids. CDR1 is SGHTA, CDR2 FQGNSA, per germline. CDR3 region: CASSSSRAANTEAFF. CDR3 nucleotide sequence: TGTGCCAGCAGCAGTAGCCGGGCAGCGAACACTGAAGCTTTCTTT.

The V and J genes are TRBV5-6 and TRBJ2-7, with 9 bases lining up with TRBD1. V trimming: 1 base; J trimming: 6 bases; junction bases outside the gene matches: 8. Looked up from germline, CDR1 is SGHDT and CDR2 is YYEEEE. CDR3 length equals 15 residues. The CDR3 region has the DNA TGTGCCAGCAGCTTGACCGGGACAGGGTCGCTCGAGCAGTACTTC. Its translation: CASSLTGTGSLEQYF.

This clonotype was detected many times. V and J are TRBV21-1 and TRBJ1-5. TRBV21-1 is a known pseudogene. This CDR3 is built from 15 residues. The CDR3 spells CASSEQRMGNQPQHF. Here the CDR3 DNA reads TGTGCCAGCAGCGAGCAGAGAATGGGGAATCAGCCCCAGCATTTT.

Ten or more counts support this clonotype. V and J are TRBV6-5 and TRBJ1-5; 8 bases align to TRBD1. V gave up 6 bases and J gave up 6 bases; unmatched junction bases: 13. This CDR3 is 16 amino acids long. Germline loops: CDR1 MNHEY, CDR2 SVGAGI. The CDR3 region has the DNA TGTGCCAGCAGCCCCGGGCCCAGGGGGCATGCTCAGCCCCAGCATTTT. This encodes CASSPGPRGHAQPQHF.

This clonotype came up many times. The gene calls are TRBV5-1 and TRBJ1-4; possibly TRBD1 for D (5 bases). Germline assignment: CDR1 SGHRS and CDR2 YFSETQ. The CDR3 contains 12 residues. V lost 4 bases and J 8 bases, leaving 9 bases between the germline ends. CDR3 protein: CASSPEGEKLFF. CDR3 bases: TGCGCCAGCAGCCCCGAGGGGGAAAAACTGTTTTTT.

This clonotype was seen at least ten times. CDR3 sequence reads: CASSLGRGSNQPQHF. The CDR3 nucleotides read TGTGCCAGCAGTTTAGGGCGGGGGAGCAATCAGCCCCAGCATTTT. The V gene is TRBV12-3 or TRBV12-4, the J gene TRBJ1-5; D possibly corresponds to TRBD1 (5 bases). This CDR3 region has 15 residues. Trimming shortened V by 1 base and J by 1 base, and 8 bases separated the two germline ends.

At least ten counts were recorded for this clonotype. CDR3 in DNA: TGCAGTGCTAGAGAAGACCGGGACACCCTAGAGCAGTACTTC. Translation: CSAREDRDTLEQYF. The chain uses TRBV20-1 and TRBJ2-7; tentative D call: TRBD1 (6 bases). CDR1 DFQATT and CDR2 SNEGSKA come from the germline V gene (reference sequence). V was shortened by 0 bases and J by 7 bases, with 16 bases between the two germline ends. CDR3 length: 14 residues.

This clonotype was seen many times. This chain links TRBV29-1 with TRBJ1-1; D remains ambiguous. The V and J ends lost 5 bases and 2 bases respectively, with 9 bases between them. The CDR3 is 12 residues long. CDR1 is SQVTM and CDR2 is ANQGSEA in the germline V gene. CDR3 residues: CSVFRANTEAFF. The CDR3 DNA follows: TGCAGCGTTTTTCGGGCCAACACTGAAGCTTTCTTT.

This clonotype was seen at least ten times. The J gene is TRBJ2-5, the V gene TRBV10-1, with D tentatively TRBD2 (6 bases). This CDR3 spans 14 amino acids. Germline V gene lookup returns CDR1 WNHNN and CDR2 SYGVQD (reference sequence). Trimming stripped 3 bases from V and 2 bases from J, with 10 bases between. This CDR3 is CASSDGGKQETQYF. The CDR3 bases are TGCGCCAGCAGTGACGGGGGAAAGCAAGAGACCCAGTACTTC.

Many counts were recorded for this clonotype. The gene calls are TRBV12-3 or TRBV12-4 and TRBJ2-7; a weak D match, TRBD2 (5 bases). This CDR3 contains 14 residues. The V gene lost 6 bases and the J gene lost 1 base, with 13 bases spanning the gap. The CDR3 protein is CASSSGGRSYEQYF. CDR3 sequence (DNA): TGTGCCAGCAGCTCCGGAGGCAGGTCCTACGAGCAGTACTTC.

The DNA for the CDR3 is TGTGCCAGCACCTCCTTGTGGCCGGAAAGGAATGAGCAGTTCTTC. The encoded protein is CASTSLWPERNEQFF. The chain couples TRBV5-6 to TRBJ2-1; D unclear. Deletions cut 6 bases from V and 7 bases from J, with 20 bases between. The germline CDR1 and CDR2 sequences are SGHDT and YYEEEE. The CDR3 spans 15 residues.

Points on this clonotype: Mismatch with germline at one junction end may stem from a read error. V and J are TRBV12-3 or TRBV12-4 and TRBJ2-2; a weak D match, TRBD1 (5 bases). The CDR3 has 13 amino acids. The CDR3 region has the DNA TGTGACAGCAGTTCCAGGGTGAACGGGGAGCTGTTTTTT. Protein sequence: CDSSSRVNGELFF.

This clonotype was counted only a few times. This chain links TRBV20-1 with TRBJ1-5; weak D call: TRBD1 (5 bases). Germline CDR1 is DFQATT and CDR2 is SNEGSKA (reference sequence). Trimming removed 5 bases from V and 2 bases from J, with 13 bases in between. The CDR3 has 14 amino acids. CDR3: CSAPTQGGNQPQHF. In DNA, the CDR3 is TGCAGTGCTCCGACGCAGGGAGGCAATCAGCCCCAGCATTTT.

The chain links TRBV29-1 to TRBJ1-3; D uncertain. V was clipped by 3 bases and J by 6 bases, with 9 bases between them. Germline lookup yields CDR1 SQVTM and CDR2 ANQGSEA. CDR3 length equals 12 residues. The CDR3 DNA reads TGCAGCGTTGATATTGCAGCAAACACCATATATTTT. Its protein product is CSVDIAANTIYF.

The chain uses TRBV27 and TRBJ2-3, with a possible D match to TRBD1 (5 bases). The germline V and J ends were trimmed by 2 bases and 5 bases, with 14 bases remaining between them. This CDR3 contains 15 residues. Germline assignment: CDR1 MNHEY and CDR2 SMNVEV (reference sequence). The CDR3 coding sequence is TGTGCCAGCAGTTTACGGACATGGGGCGGAGATACGCAGTATTTT. Protein product: CASSLRTWGGDTQYF.

This clonotype occurred many times. The chain recombines TRBV4-3 with TRBJ2-7; 8 nucleotides agree with TRBD1. After removal of 2 bases from V and 2 bases from J, the junction contained 5 bases not matched to a gene. CDR3 length equals 15 residues. Germline lookup yields CDR1 LGHNA and CDR2 YSLEER. The CDR3 protein is CASSQQGAGTYEQYF. The CDR3 DNA is TGCGCCAGCAGCCAACAGGGGGCGGGAACCTACGAGCAGTACTTC.

This chain links TRBV7-6 with TRBJ2-3, with 10 bases fitting TRBD1. The germline V gene has CDR1 SGHVS and CDR2 FNYEAQ. J was trimmed by 2 bases and V by 5 bases; bases with no gene match: 7. The CDR3 has 16 residues. CDR3 amino acids: CASSRDRGFVTDTQYF. In DNA, the CDR3 is TGTGCCAGCAGCCGGGACAGGGGATTTGTCACAGATACGCAGTATTTT.

This clonotype showed up many times. This rearrangement joins TRBV7-3 to TRBJ1-6; D uncertain. The CDR3 contains 13 residues. In germline, CDR1 is SGHTA, CDR2 FQGTGA. V dropped 1 base and J dropped 7 bases, with 5 bases sitting between them. The CDR3 sequence is CASSLSRNSPLHF. Written as DNA, the CDR3 is TGTGCCAGCAGCTTAAGCAGGAATTCACCCCTCCACTTT.

This clonotype has ten or more counts. V gene TRBV5-6 combines with J gene TRBJ1-1; weak D call: TRBD1 (5 bases). Germline CDR1 is SGHDT and CDR2 is YYEEEE. Trimming shortened V by 3 bases and J by 1 base, and 13 bases separated the two germline ends. This CDR3 is 15 amino acids long. The CDR3 is CASSSGTYGNTEAFF. CDR3 DNA: TGTGCCAGCAGCTCGGGGACTTACGGGAACACTGAAGCTTTCTTT.

This clonotype was detected many times. The V gene is TRBV10-3, the J gene TRBJ2-3; 9 bases agree with TRBD1. CDR1 is ENHRY and CDR2 is SYGVKD in the germline V gene. There are 14 residues in the CDR3. Trimming removed 2 bases from V and 4 bases from J; junction bases left unmatched: 1. The CDR3 loop reads CAISEGTGSDTQYF. In nucleotides, the CDR3 is TGTGCCATCAGTGAGGGGACAGGGTCAGATACGCAGTATTTT.

In this sample, this clonotype turned up a few times. DNA of the CDR3: TGTGCCAGCAGTGTAACGGAGGTCAGGGGCGAGCAGTACTTC. Amino acid sequence: CASSVTEVRGEQYF. The chain links TRBV2 to TRBJ2-7; D is perhaps TRBD1 (6 bases). Germline CDR1 and CDR2: SNHLY and FYNNEI. Trimming shortened V by 4 bases and J by 6 bases, and 16 bases separated the two germline ends. The CDR3 totals 14 residues.

This clonotype was detected many times. The V gene is TRBV29-1, the J gene TRBJ2-2; D remains ambiguous. The germline V and J ends were trimmed by 1 base and 7 bases, with 7 bases remaining between them. The CDR3 has 12 residues. CDR1 SQVTM and CDR2 ANQGSEA come from the germline V gene. The CDR3 bases are TGCAGCGTTGAAGGAGGTATCGGGGAGCTGTTTTTT. Its protein is CSVEGGIGELFF.

V usage is TRBV12-3 or TRBV12-4 and J usage is TRBJ1-5; D is unclear. With 4 bases removed from V and 7 bases from J, the gap between germline ends came to 11 bases. The CDR3 contains 13 residues. In DNA form, the CDR3 reads TGTGCCAGCAGTTCGTATGGAGGACAGCCCCAGCATTTT. This encodes CASSSYGGQPQHF.

The DNA of the CDR3 is TGTGCCAGCAGTATGACAGTCATCTACGGCTACACCTTC. Amino acid sequence: CASSMTVIYGYTF. The chain has TRBV6-1 and TRBJ1-2, with D perhaps TRBD1 (5 bases). Per the germline V gene, CDR1 is MNHNS and CDR2 is SASEGT. The CDR3 sequence is 13 residues long. V lost 5 bases and J 8 bases, leaving 15 bases between the germline ends.

V gene TRBV5-5 combines with J gene TRBJ2-7; D is unclear. V was clipped by 3 bases and J by 3 bases, with 13 bases between them. This CDR3 region has 14 residues. The germline CDR1 and CDR2 sequences are SGHKS and YYEKEE (reference sequence). CDR3 DNA sequence: TGTGCCAGCAGCTCGCCCAGCAGGAGCTACGAGCAGTACTTC. This translates into CASSSPSRSYEQYF.